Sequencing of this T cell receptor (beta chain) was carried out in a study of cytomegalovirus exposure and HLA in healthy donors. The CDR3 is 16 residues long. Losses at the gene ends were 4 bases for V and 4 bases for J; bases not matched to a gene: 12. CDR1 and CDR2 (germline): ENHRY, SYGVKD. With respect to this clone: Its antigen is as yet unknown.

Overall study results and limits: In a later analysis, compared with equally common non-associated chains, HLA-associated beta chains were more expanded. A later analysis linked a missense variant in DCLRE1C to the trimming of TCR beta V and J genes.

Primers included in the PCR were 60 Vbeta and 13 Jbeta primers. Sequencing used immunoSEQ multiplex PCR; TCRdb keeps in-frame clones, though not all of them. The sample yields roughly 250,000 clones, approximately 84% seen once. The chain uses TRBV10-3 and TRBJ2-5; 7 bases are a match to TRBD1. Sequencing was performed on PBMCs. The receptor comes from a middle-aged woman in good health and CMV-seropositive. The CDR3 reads CAISVARQGTGETQYF. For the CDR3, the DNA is TGTGCCATCAGTGTAGCCCGACAGGGAACGGGAGAGACCCAGTACTTC.